The clone carrying this T cell receptor (beta chain) was seen more than once but under ten times. Its antigen remains unknown. The data were taken from a study of regulatory T cells in long-lasting Graves disease. With iRepertoire HTBI primers and Arm-PCR of CDR3 regions, TCR beta libraries were built. TCRdb reprocessed the multiplex PCR reads via MiXCR and lists one record per CDR3 protein. The sample lists 430,000 or so distinct CDR3 sequences; around 23% were seen once. The V segment lost 3 bases and the J segment 8 bases; nucleotides outside the gene matches: 10. CDR3 length: 17 residues. Germline assignment: CDR1 KGHSH and CDR2 LQKENI. Regarding the study as a whole: Since the sample size was small, accuracy may have been reduced.

The time point was: persistent/refractory GD, antithyroid drugs over 5 years with positive TRAb. There was RNA extracted from PBMCs, and the TCR library was made from it. This chain links TRBV18 with TRBJ1-4, with 12 bases matching TRBD1. The receptor was isolated from a female donor with Graves disease. The sequences come from peripheral blood mononuclear cells (PBMCs), collected when the disease was refractory, from a patient treated with antithyroid drugs. The DNA of the CDR3 is TGTGCCAGCTCACCTCCGGGACAGGGGGCGGCGGACGAAAAACTGTTTTTT. Encoded protein: CASSPPGQGAADEKLFF.